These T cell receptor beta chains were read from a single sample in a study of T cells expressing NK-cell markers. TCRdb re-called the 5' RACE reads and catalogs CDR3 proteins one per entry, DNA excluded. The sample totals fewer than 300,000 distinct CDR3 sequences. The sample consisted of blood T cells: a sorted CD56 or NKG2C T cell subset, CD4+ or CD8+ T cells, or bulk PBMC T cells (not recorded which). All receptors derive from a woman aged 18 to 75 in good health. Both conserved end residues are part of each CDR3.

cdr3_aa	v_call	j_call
CASSAAGTYNEQFF	TRBV7-3	TRBJ2-1
CASSFQNSPYGYTF	TRBV6-5	TRBJ1-2
CASSLWTSGYEAQYF	TRBV3-1	TRBJ2-5
CATSRDTGNTIYF	TRBV15	TRBJ1-3
CATSRGPANTGELFF	TRBV15	TRBJ2-2
CASSTVGSGTRYGYTF	TRBV7-8	TRBJ1-2
CASGTGQATFGETQYF	TRBV12-5	TRBJ2-5
CATRAGAVYEQYF	TRBV6-6	TRBJ2-7
CAIRGGQLQETQYF	TRBV10-3	TRBJ2-5
CASSQDGTSGTYEQYF	TRBV4-3	TRBJ2-7